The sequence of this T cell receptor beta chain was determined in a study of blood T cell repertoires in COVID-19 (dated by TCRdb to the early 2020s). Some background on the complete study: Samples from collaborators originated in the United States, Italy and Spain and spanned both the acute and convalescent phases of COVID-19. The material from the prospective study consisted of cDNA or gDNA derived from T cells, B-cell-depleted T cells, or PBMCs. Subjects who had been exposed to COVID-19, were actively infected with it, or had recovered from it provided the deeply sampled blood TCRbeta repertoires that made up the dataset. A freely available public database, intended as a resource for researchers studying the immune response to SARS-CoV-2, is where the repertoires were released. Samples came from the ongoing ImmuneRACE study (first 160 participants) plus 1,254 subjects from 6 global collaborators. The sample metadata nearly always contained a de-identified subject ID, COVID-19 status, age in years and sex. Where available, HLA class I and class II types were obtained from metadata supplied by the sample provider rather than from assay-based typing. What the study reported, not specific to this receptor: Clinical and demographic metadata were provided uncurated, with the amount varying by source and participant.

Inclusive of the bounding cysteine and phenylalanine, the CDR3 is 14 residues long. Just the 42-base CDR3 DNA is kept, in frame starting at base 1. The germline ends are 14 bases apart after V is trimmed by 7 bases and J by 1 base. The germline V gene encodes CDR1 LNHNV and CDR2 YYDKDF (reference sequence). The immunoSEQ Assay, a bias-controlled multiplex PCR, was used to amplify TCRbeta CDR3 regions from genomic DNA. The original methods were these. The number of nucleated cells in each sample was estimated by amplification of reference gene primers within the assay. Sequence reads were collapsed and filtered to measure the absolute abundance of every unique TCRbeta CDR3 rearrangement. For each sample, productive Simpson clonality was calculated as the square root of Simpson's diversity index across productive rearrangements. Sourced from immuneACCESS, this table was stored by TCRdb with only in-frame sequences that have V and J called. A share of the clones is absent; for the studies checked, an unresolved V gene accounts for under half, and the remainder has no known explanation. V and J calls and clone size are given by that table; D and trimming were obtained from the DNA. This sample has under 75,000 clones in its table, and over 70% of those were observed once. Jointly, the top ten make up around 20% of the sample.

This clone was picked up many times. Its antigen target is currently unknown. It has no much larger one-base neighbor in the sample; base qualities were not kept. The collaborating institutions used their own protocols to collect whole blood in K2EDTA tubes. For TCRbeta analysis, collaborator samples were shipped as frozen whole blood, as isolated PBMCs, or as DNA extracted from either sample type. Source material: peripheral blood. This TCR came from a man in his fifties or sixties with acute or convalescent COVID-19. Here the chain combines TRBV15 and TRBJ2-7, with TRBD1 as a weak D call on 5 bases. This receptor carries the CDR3 CATMGQGSSYEQYF. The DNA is TGTGCCACCATGGGGCAGGGCTCGTCCTACGAGCAGTACTTC.